This paragraph reports one TCR beta chain. Its ends do not fully match the called genes, so a read error is possible. The data derive from a study of blood T cell repertoires in COVID-19. Study-wide background: T cells, B-cell-depleted T cells, or PBMCs provided the cDNA or gDNA that served as material.

Germline assignment: CDR1 SSHAT and CDR2 FNYEAQ (reference sequence). The CDR3 has 18 residues. In the original analysis: Using reference gene primer amplification, nucleated cell counts were estimated. The data were produced by immunoSEQ multiplex PCR, yet TCRdb's version contains in-frame clones alone and is incomplete. V and J calls and clone size are as listed in that table; D and trimming were resolved from the DNA. Of roughly 250,000 clones in the sample, more than 75% were seen once. Living in about two dozen US areas, the participants were between 18 and 89 years of age. The chain couples TRBV7-7 to TRBJ2-1; a weak D match, TRBD2 (5 bases). This clonotype was sampled from a woman in her 50s who had recovered from COVID-19. The sequencing input was PBMCs or T cells enriched from blood (not recorded which). CDR3 sequence reads: CASSRNPGLPTKNNEQFF. In DNA, the CDR3 is TGTGCTAGCAGCCGCAACCCTGGACTTCCTACAAAAAACAATGAGCAGTTCTTC.